This T cell receptor beta chain comes out of a study of T-cell reconstitution after alpha-beta-depleted transplantation in children. Overall study results and limits: Roughly two months post-transplant, alpha-beta T cells reportedly originated from several hundred graft clones that had expanded. Among T cells one year after transplant, newly produced cells accounted for most counts and diversity. Certain patients had high TCRbeta diversity at day 60, and it came from recipient T cells and thymic progenitors that survived.

V lost 2 bases and J lost 4, with 11 bases in between. This CDR3 has 14 residues. Germline lookup yields CDR1 MGHRA and CDR2 YSYEKL. A word on this clonotype: Its antigen is as yet unknown.

This sample's TCRbeta library carried unique molecular identifier barcodes. TCRdb redid the calling of the PCR reads with MiXCR, one entry per CDR3 protein. The sample lists 800,000 to 1,000,000 distinct CDR3 sequences, about 29% occurring once. The sequence was obtained from a boy in the first two years of life who had a stem cell transplant for SCID, so the T cells may come from the graft donor. The chain has TRBV4-1 and TRBJ2-5; D might be TRBD1 or TRBD2, each matching 5 bases. The input for sequencing was PBMCs, mostly from graft donor cells, taken 360 days after TCRalphabeta/CD19-depleted stem cell transplant. This CDR3 is CASSQQGGGETQYF. The CDR3 DNA follows: TGCGCCAGCAGCCAACAGGGTGGGGGAGAGACCCAGTACTTC.